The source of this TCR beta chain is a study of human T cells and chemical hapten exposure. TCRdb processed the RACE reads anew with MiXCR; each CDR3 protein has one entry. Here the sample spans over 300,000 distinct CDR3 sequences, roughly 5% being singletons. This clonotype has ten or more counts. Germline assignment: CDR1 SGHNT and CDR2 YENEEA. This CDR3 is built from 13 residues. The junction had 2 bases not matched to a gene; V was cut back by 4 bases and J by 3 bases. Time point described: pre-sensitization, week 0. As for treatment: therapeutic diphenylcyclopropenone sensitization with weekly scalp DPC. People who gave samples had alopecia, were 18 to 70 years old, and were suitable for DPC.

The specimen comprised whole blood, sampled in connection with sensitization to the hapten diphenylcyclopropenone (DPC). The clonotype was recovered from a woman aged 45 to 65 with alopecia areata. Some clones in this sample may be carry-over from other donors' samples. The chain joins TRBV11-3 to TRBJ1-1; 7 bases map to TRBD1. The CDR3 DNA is TGTGCCAGCAGCTGGGGACAGCACACTGAAGCTTTCTTT. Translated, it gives CASSWGQHTEAFF.